What follows are 8 T cell receptor beta chains derived from one specimen sequenced in a study of identical twins' blood T cells. One entry per CDR3 protein results from TCRdb running MiXCR on the 5' RACE reads. The table includes 350,000 to 450,000 distinct CDR3 sequences, over 25% detected once. The sample comprised PBMCs. These receptors were taken from a woman aged 18 to 55 in good health.

In its sample, this clonotype was seen a few times. The chain carries TRBV19 and TRBJ2-1; TRBD2 is a possible D gene (7 bases). The CDR3 spans 16 residues. V lost 1 base to trimming and J lost 4 bases, with 14 bases between them. Germline V gene lookup returns CDR1 LNHDA and CDR2 SQIVND (reference sequence). The CDR3 sequence: CASSIAPGGPYNEQFF. CDR3 sequence (DNA): TGTGCCAGTAGTATAGCACCCGGGGGGCCTTACAATGAGCAGTTCTTC.

This clonotype has more than one count but fewer than ten. The chain links TRBV12-3 or TRBV12-4 to TRBJ2-2; 7 nucleotides match TRBD1. The junction had 9 bases not matched to a gene; V was cut back by 6 bases and J by 8 bases. This CDR3 region has 14 residues. The DNA of the CDR3 is TGTGCCAGCAGCCGACCTGACAGGGAAGGGGAGCTGTTTTTT. It specifies CASSRPDREGELFF.

The chain employs TRBV11-2 and TRBJ2-7, with 9 bases identical to TRBD1. V was clipped by 6 bases and J by 2 bases; unmatched bases: 8. The CDR3 totals 15 residues. Germline values: CDR1 SGHAT, CDR2 FQNNGV. CDR3 coding DNA: TGTGCCAGCAGATCTAACAGGGGGCGAACCTACGAGCAGTACTTC. Encoded protein: CASRSNRGRTYEQYF.

The V gene is TRBV25-1, the J gene TRBJ2-5; no clear D. Per germline, CDR1 MGHDK and CDR2 SYGVNS. V lost 6 bases and J 5 bases, leaving 10 bases between the germline ends. This CDR3 comprises 12 residues. The CDR3 sequence: CASSPSFETQYF. The CDR3, as DNA: TGTGCCAGCAGCCCCAGTTTCGAGACCCAGTACTTC.

The genes are TRBV7-9 and TRBJ1-5; D ambiguous. V lost 3 bases, J lost 2 bases, and 8 bases lay in between. The CDR3 sequence is 14 residues long. The germline CDR1 and CDR2 sequences are SEHNR and FQNEAQ (reference sequence). The CDR3 DNA reads TGTGCCAGCAGCTTGAGTAACGGCAATCAGCCCCAGCATTTT. Residues: CASSLSNGNQPQHF.

Only a few counts were recorded for this clonotype. The chain employs TRBV5-1 and TRBJ1-2; D uncertain. This CDR3 has 15 amino acids. The V end was cut by 4 bases, the J end by 4 bases, with 17 bases between. Germline V gene sequence: CDR1 SGHRS, CDR2 YFSETQ. Here the CDR3 DNA reads TGCGCCAGCAGCCCCGGAGAGAGCTTAATCTATGGCTACACCTTC. This sequence encodes CASSPGESLIYGYTF. Based on the CDR3 plus reference TRBV5-1 and TRBJ1-2, the full variable domain is KAGVTQTPRYLIKTRGQQVTLSCSPISGHRSVSWYQQTPGQGLQFLFEYFSETQRNKGNFPGRFSGRQFSNSRSEMNVSTLELGDSALYLCASSPGESLIYGYTFGSGTRLTVV.

This clonotype came up many times. One end of the junction is discordant with germline, which a read error may explain. The chain links TRBV5-1 to TRBJ2-2; D not resolved. CDR3 length: 12 residues. Germline V gene sequence: CDR1 SGHRS, CDR2 YFSETQ. In DNA, the CDR3 is TGTGCCAGCAGCTTGGTGGCCGGGGAGCTGTTTTTT. Translated, it gives CASSLVAGELFF.

This clonotype was recorded a few times. The genes are TRBV7-2 and TRBJ2-1; D unresolved. The V end lost 0 bases, the J end lost 9 bases, and 6 bases lay between the germline ends. This CDR3 comprises 12 residues. Germline V CDR1 and CDR2: SGHTA, FQGNSA. The CDR3 DNA reads TGTGCCAGCAGCTTAGCGATCAGTGAGCAGTTCTTC. Amino acids: CASSLAISEQFF.